This T cell receptor (beta chain) emerged from a study of cytomegalovirus exposure and HLA in healthy donors. Germline lookup yields CDR1 LGHNA and CDR2 YSLEER. The ends were cut back, 5 bases at V and 5 bases at J, with 10 bases in the middle. The CDR3 is 13 residues long. Primers for the PCR totalled 60 Vbeta and 13 Jbeta. Produced via immunoSEQ multiplex PCR; TCRdb's table is partial and in-frame only. This sample contains 120,000 to 150,000 clones. V usage is TRBV4-3 and J usage is TRBJ2-4, with D possibly matching TRBD2 (5 bases). The origin of this receptor is a man in his forties or fifties in good health and CMV-seronegative. Material: PBMCs. In DNA form, the CDR3 reads TGCGCCAGCAGCTTCCACGGGGAAAACATTCAGTACTTC. Amino acid sequence: CASSFHGENIQYF.